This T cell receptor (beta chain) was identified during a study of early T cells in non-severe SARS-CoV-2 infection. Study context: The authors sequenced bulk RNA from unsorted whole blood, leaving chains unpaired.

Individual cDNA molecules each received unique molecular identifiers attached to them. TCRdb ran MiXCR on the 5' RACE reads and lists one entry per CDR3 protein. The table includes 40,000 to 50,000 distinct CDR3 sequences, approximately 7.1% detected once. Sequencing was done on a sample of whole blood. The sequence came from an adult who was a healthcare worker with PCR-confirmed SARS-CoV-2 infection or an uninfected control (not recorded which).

The CDR3 DNA follows: TGCAGTGCGTGGGGGGACTCCTCCTACGAGCAGTACTTC. Translation: CSAWGDSSYEQYF. The V and J genes are TRBV20-1 and TRBJ2-7; D is perhaps TRBD2 (6 bases). The CDR3 consists of 13 residues. V was clipped by 6 bases and J by 0 bases, with 12 bases between them. Germline V lookup: CDR1 DFQATT, CDR2 SNEGSKA (reference sequence).